The 24 T cell receptor beta chains reported below all come from one sample, sequenced in a study of shared clonotypes between healthy human individuals. The repertoire was sequenced with immunoSEQ multiplex PCR; TCRdb's copy has only in-frame clones and lacks some. The sample yields roughly 1.4 million clones, just under 99% seen once. The sequenced sample consisted of naive CD4+ T cells sorted from blood. The subset is: CD45RA+ positively selected. The receptors derive from a man aged 25 to 40 in good health.

A single count supports this clone. The V call is TRBV7-9, the J call TRBJ2-1; no reliable D call. V was clipped by 9 bases and J by 0 bases, with 9 bases between them. The CDR3 runs 13 residues. CDR1 is SEHNR and CDR2 is FQNEAQ in the germline V gene (reference sequence). CDR3 amino acids: CASQGFSYNEQFF. For the CDR3, the DNA is TGTGCCAGTCAAGGGTTCTCCTACAATGAGCAGTTCTTC.

V usage is TRBV10-3 and J usage is TRBJ2-5; TRBD2 is a possible D gene (5 bases). Germline V lookup: CDR1 ENHRY, CDR2 SYGVKD. The CDR3 runs to 17 residues. Between the trimmed V and J ends, which lost 2 bases and 3 bases, there was a span of 19 bases. The CDR3 here is CAISEPETRADEETQYF. In DNA form, the CDR3 reads TGTGCCATCAGTGAGCCGGAAACCCGAGCGGACGAAGAGACCCAGTACTTC.

The V gene is TRBV27, the J gene TRBJ2-5, with D perhaps TRBD1 or TRBD2 (6 bases each). The CDR3 loop spans 14 amino acids. Germline-derived CDR1 and CDR2 are MNHEY and SMNVEV (reference sequence). The ends were cut back, 2 bases at V and 5 bases at J, with 12 bases in the middle. CDR3 residues: CASSLGRGLETQYF. The CDR3 nucleotides read TGTGCCAGCAGTTTAGGTCGGGGGCTGGAGACCCAGTACTTC.

The chain employs TRBV6-6 and TRBJ1-2; maybe TRBD1 (6 bases). The CDR3 length is 12 residues. Trimming cost V 9 bases and J 4 bases, with 12 bases left between them. Germline V gene lookup returns CDR1 MNHNY and CDR2 SVGAGI (reference sequence). The CDR3 sequence: CASARDIYGYTF. The CDR3 nucleotides are TGTGCCAGTGCCCGGGACATCTATGGCTACACCTTC.

The genes are TRBV6-6 and TRBJ2-7, with D unclear. The V gene lost 2 bases and the J gene lost 4 bases, with 9 bases spanning the gap. Germline assignment: CDR1 MNHNY and CDR2 SVGAGI (reference sequence). This CDR3 is 13 amino acids long. The CDR3 DNA reads as TGTGCCAGCAGTTACCTTGGGCAATACGAGCAGTACTTC. Translation: CASSYLGQYEQYF.

This chain links TRBV19 with TRBJ2-7; 8 nucleotides match TRBD1. Germline lookup yields CDR1 LNHDA and CDR2 SQIVND (reference sequence). J gave up 7 bases and V 4 bases, and 9 bases lay outside the gene matches. The CDR3 runs to 14 residues. As DNA, the CDR3 is TGTGCCAGTAGTAAGGACAGGGCAGGATGGGAGCAGTACTTC. This codes for CASSKDRAGWEQYF. Supplemented by reference TRBV19 and TRBJ2-7, the full variable domain reads DGGITQSPKYLFRKEGQNVTLSCEQNLNHDAMYWYRQDPGQGLRLIYYSQIVNDFQKGDIAEGYSVSREKKESFPLTVTSAQKNPTAFYLCASSKDRAGWEQYFGPGTRLTVT.

V usage is TRBV18 and J usage is TRBJ2-7, with 8 bases lining up with TRBD1. The CDR3 spans 13 residues. Germline CDR1 is KGHSH and CDR2 is LQKENI. The junction had 8 bases not matched to a gene; V was cut back by 6 bases and J by 7 bases. This CDR3 reads CASSGDRGGEQYF. The DNA for the CDR3 is TGTGCCAGCTCGGGAGACAGGGGAGGAGAGCAGTACTTC.

The V call is TRBV5-1, the J call TRBJ2-3, with TRBD1 matching 9 bases. The CDR3 spans 15 residues. The V segment lost 3 bases and the J segment 2 bases; nucleotides outside the gene matches: 4. Germline assignment: CDR1 SGHRS and CDR2 YFSETQ. CDR3 sequence reads: CASSYRTGATDTQYF. The CDR3 DNA reads TGCGCCAGCAGCTATCGGACAGGGGCCACAGATACGCAGTATTTT.

The V call is TRBV7-2, the J call TRBJ2-1, with D possibly matching TRBD1 (6 bases). The V gene's germline CDR1 is SGHTA and CDR2 FQGNSA. V was shortened by 0 bases and J by 6 bases, with 15 bases between the two germline ends. The CDR3 totals 16 residues. CDR3 protein: CASSLASVMGANEQFF. CDR3 coding DNA: TGTGCCAGCAGCTTAGCTAGCGTCATGGGGGCCAATGAGCAGTTCTTC.

The rearrangement links TRBV18 to TRBJ2-5; a weak D match, TRBD1 (5 bases). CDR1 and CDR2 (germline): KGHSH, LQKENI. V lost 0 bases and J 5 bases, leaving 10 bases between the germline ends. This CDR3 region has 14 residues. CDR3 nucleotides: TGTGCCAGCTCACCACCCTTACCAGGGGAGACCCAGTACTTC. Translated, it gives CASSPPLPGETQYF.

The rearrangement links TRBV7-2 to TRBJ2-2, with 7 nucleotides matching TRBD1. Germline trimming cut 5 bases from V and 7 bases from J; bases unmatched to any gene: 19. The length of the CDR3 is 18 residues. Germline V lookup: CDR1 SGHTA, CDR2 FQGNSA. The CDR3 region has the DNA TGTGCCAGCAGCGAACCAATATATCACAGGGGAAGCAGCGGGGAGCTGTTTTTT. This translates into CASSEPIYHRGSSGELFF.

The chain recombines TRBV6-5 with TRBJ1-1; possibly TRBD1 for D (5 bases). The CDR3 is made up of 13 amino acids. Trimming took off 6 bases at V and 1 base at J, with 9 bases between the two ends. Germline V gene sequence: CDR1 MNHEY, CDR2 SVGAGI. The CDR3 region is CASRPQGNTEAFF. Here the CDR3 DNA reads TGTGCCAGCAGACCCCAGGGGAACACTGAAGCTTTCTTT.

The rearrangement uses TRBV19 and TRBJ2-7; a possible D gene is TRBD1 (6 bases). Deletions cut 5 bases from V and 2 bases from J, with 13 bases between. The CDR3 is 14 residues long. CDR1 is LNHDA, CDR2 SQIVND, per germline (reference sequence). For the CDR3, the DNA is TGTGCCAGTAGTCGTCAGGGGCCCGCCTACGAGCAGTACTTC. It is translated as CASSRQGPAYEQYF. The full variable domain, with the rest looked up from reference TRBV19 and TRBJ2-7, is DGGITQSPKYLFRKEGQNVTLSCEQNLNHDAMYWYRQDPGQGLRLIYYSQIVNDFQKGDIAEGYSVSREKKESFPLTVTSAQKNPTAFYLCASSRQGPAYEQYFGPGTRLTVT.

This clone was observed a single time. The V gene is TRBV19, the J gene TRBJ2-2; 8 nucleotides match TRBD1. CDR1 is LNHDA, CDR2 SQIVND, per germline (reference sequence). Trimming cost V 3 bases and J 4 bases; bases outside gene matches: 7. The CDR3 contains 16 residues. The CDR3 here is CASSIQTGVRTGELFF. DNA for the CDR3: TGTGCCAGTAGTATCCAGACAGGGGTGCGCACCGGGGAGCTGTTTTTT.

On this clone: The same CDR3 is also encoded by other DNA sequences in this sample. The CDR3 region is CASSFTGTDTQYF. Here the CDR3 DNA reads TGTGCCAGCAGCTTTACAGGCACAGATACGCAGTATTTT. The chain joins TRBV7-9 to TRBJ2-3, with D uncertain. The CDR3 loop spans 13 amino acids. Germline lookup yields CDR1 SEHNR and CDR2 FQNEAQ (reference sequence). Trimming removed 3 bases from V and 1 base from J, with 5 bases in between.

V is TRBV9 and J is TRBJ1-1; D perhaps matches TRBD1 (6 bases). V lost 0 bases and J 5 bases, leaving 20 bases between the germline ends. Germline values: CDR1 SGDLS, CDR2 YYNGEE. The CDR3 runs 17 residues. CDR3: CASSVDPSQGTLTEAFF. Here the CDR3 DNA reads TGTGCCAGCAGCGTAGACCCTTCGCAGGGGACTTTGACTGAAGCTTTCTTT.

The rearrangement links TRBV28 to TRBJ2-5; 7 bases fit TRBD1. CDR3 size: 15 residues. The J segment lost 3 bases and the V segment lost 3 bases, leaving 7 bases of the junction unmatched. Looked up from germline, CDR1 is MDHEN and CDR2 is SYDVKM. The CDR3 here is CASSFPGQSEETQYF. CDR3 DNA: TGTGCCAGCAGTTTCCCGGGACAGTCCGAAGAGACCCAGTACTTC.

V and J are TRBV6-1 and TRBJ2-7; D uncertain. Germline CDR1 is MNHNS and CDR2 is SASEGT. The V gene lost 4 bases and the J gene lost 3 bases, with 7 bases spanning the gap. The CDR3 totals 12 residues. The CDR3 here is CASSVNGYEQYF. In DNA, the CDR3 is TGTGCCAGCAGTGTTAACGGCTACGAGCAGTACTTC.

V gene TRBV5-4 combines with J gene TRBJ2-7; 10 bases match TRBD2. The trim removed 5 bases at V and 5 bases at J, leaving 7 bases unmatched. This CDR3 region has 14 residues. Germline CDR1 reads SGHNT; CDR2 reads YYREEE (reference sequence). CDR3 protein: CASSLSGRINEQYF. The CDR3 coding sequence is TGTGCCAGCAGTCTTAGCGGGAGGATTAACGAGCAGTACTTC.

This chain links TRBV7-2 with TRBJ2-5; 9 bases are shared with TRBD2. There are 16 residues in the CDR3. In germline, CDR1 is SGHTA, CDR2 FQGNSA. V was pared by 1 base and J by 4 bases, with 7 bases of the junction left unmatched. DNA of the CDR3: TGTGCCAGCAGCTTAGTTAGCGGGAGAGGAGGAGAGACCCAGTACTTC. Its translation is CASSLVSGRGGETQYF.

The V gene is TRBV14, the J gene TRBJ2-3; tentative D call: TRBD2 (6 bases). The germline V gene has CDR1 SGHDN and CDR2 FVKESK. The V gene lost 4 bases and the J gene lost 11 bases, with 19 bases spanning the gap. The CDR3 has 14 residues. CDR3 region: CASSPGLALLKQYF. The CDR3 DNA follows: TGTGCCAGCAGCCCGGGACTTGCACTATTGAAGCAGTATTTT.

The rearrangement joins TRBV6-5 to TRBJ2-1, with 8 bases that match TRBD1. Germline lookup yields CDR1 MNHEY and CDR2 SVGAGI. J lost 2 bases, V lost 0 bases, and 0 bases had no gene match. The CDR3 totals 15 residues. This chain's CDR3 is CASSYSGQAYNEQFF. The CDR3 DNA sequence: TGTGCCAGCAGTTACTCGGGACAGGCCTACAATGAGCAGTTCTTC.

Details on this clone: Other DNA sequences in the same sample also yield this CDR3. The V call is TRBV5-4, the J call TRBJ2-2, with a tentative D call TRBD1 (6 bases). Trimming pared 4 bases from V and 3 bases from J, leaving 13 bases between. This CDR3 comprises 15 residues. Germline-derived CDR1 and CDR2 are SGHNT and YYREEE (reference sequence). DNA of the CDR3: TGTGCCAGCAGCCCGACAGGCGGAGACACCGGGGAGCTGTTTTTT. Encoded protein: CASSPTGGDTGELFF.

J is TRBJ2-4 and V is TRBV11-2; D unclear. Trimming stripped 4 bases from V and 10 bases from J, with 14 bases between. CDR1 and CDR2 (germline): SGHAT, FQNNGV. This CDR3 has 13 amino acids. The CDR3 is CASSYRRGSIQYF. In DNA form, the CDR3 reads TGTGCCAGCAGCTACCGCAGAGGATCGATTCAGTACTTC.